The present T cell receptor (beta chain) was sequenced within a study of cytomegalovirus exposure and HLA in healthy donors. Regarding the study as a whole: A later analysis found first-cohort TCR clusters tended to co-occur in the 90 to 150 validation repertoires.

The CDR3 covers 15 residues. V was clipped by 8 bases and J by 4 bases, with 17 bases between them. Germline values: CDR1 MNHEY, CDR2 SVGAGI. Clones were sequenced by immunoSEQ multiplex PCR, and TCRdb holds only the in-frame ones, with some missing. The table includes some 150,000 clones, approximately 94% detected once. Points on this clone: Its antigen is not known.

The specimen was PBMCs. The receptor comes from a man aged 18 to 35 in good health and CMV-seropositive. The genes are TRBV6-5 and TRBJ1-4; TRBD1 might be the D (5 bases). CDR3 sequence reads: CASRRTGGFNEKLFF. The CDR3 DNA reads as TGTGCCAGCCGCCGGACCGGGGGATTTAATGAAAAACTGTTTTTT.